This T cell receptor beta chain was observed in a study of OX40 agonist ivuxolimab in advanced cancers. Looking at the study overall: Subjects had a mean age of about 61 years, with a range of roughly 23 to 79; just over 80% were male. Study results and caveats: There was clonal expansion of CD4+ and CD8+ blood T cells by week 6 at 0.1 to 3.0 mg/kg. Still undetermined is the antigen specificity of the expanded peripheral T cells.

Trimming shortened V by 3 bases and J by 9 bases, and 13 bases separated the two germline ends. The CDR3 is 13 amino acids. Germline values: CDR1 SGHRS, CDR2 YFSETQ. Some clones are missing from TCRdb's copy, which holds only in-frame ones; the method was immunoSEQ multiplex PCR. The table has tens of thousands of clones, roughly nine tenths seen once. A word on this clone: What it binds is not known.

The source is an adult with an advanced solid tumor such as melanoma, head and neck, liver or kidney cancer. The specimen was CD4+ or CD8+ T cells sorted from blood, collected in a trial of the OX40 agonist ivuxolimab. The chain carries TRBV5-1 and TRBJ2-1; maybe TRBD2 (6 bases). In DNA, the CDR3 is TGCGCCAGCAGCTGGGGGGAATCAGGTGAGCAGTTCTTC. It encodes CASSWGESGEQFF.